The source of this T cell receptor (beta chain) is a study of blood T cells in healthy people across ages. Researchers report isolating at least 6 million PBMCs per sample. Alongside a J-beta primer mix, a sample-barcoded 5' primer served in a second PCR lasting about 7 to 12 cycles. From the 5' RACE reads, TCRdb called clonotypes with MiXCR, one entry per CDR3 protein. The data show hundreds of thousands of distinct CDR3 sequences, with 44% seen just once and around 18% held by the top ten. The CDR3 sequence is 14 residues long. Germline assignment: CDR1 SGHRS and CDR2 YFSETQ. V lost 7 bases, J lost 2 bases, and 9 bases stayed unmatched.

The sequence derives from a man aged 60 to 75 in good health. The rearrangement links TRBV5-1 to TRBJ2-7; 7 positions match TRBD1. Sequences were obtained from blood. CDR3 coding DNA: TGCGCCAGCTCCTACAGGGGAATGACCTACGAGCAGTACTTC. Its translation is CASSYRGMTYEQYF.